This TCR beta chain emerged from a study of cytomegalovirus exposure and HLA in healthy donors. Findings of the study overall: For most subjects, TCR beta sequences were reported to predict HLA-A and HLA-B alleles with accuracy. Among TCR beta chains, those listed as cytomegalovirus-associated numbered around 160. It was only CMV serostatus that was available as immune exposure information.

This CDR3 contains 15 residues. V lost 1 base to trimming and J lost 3 bases, with 10 bases between them. Looked up from germline, CDR1 is KGHSH and CDR2 is LQKENI. PCR involved 60 Vbeta and 13 Jbeta primers. This table comes from immunoSEQ multiplex PCR, and its TCRdb copy is limited to in-frame clones, with some not included. In the table there are roughly 100,000 clones, just under 80% of which are singletons. Comment on this clone: Its antigen remains unknown.

This cohort consisted of healthy bone marrow donors. The receptor comes from a male donor in good health and CMV-seronegative. V and J are TRBV18 and TRBJ2-1; TRBD2 might be the D (5 bases). The specimen sequenced was PBMCs. The chain's CDR3 is CASSPRPRDYNEQFF. The CDR3 DNA reads as TGTGCCAGCTCACCACGGCCCCGGGACTACAATGAGCAGTTCTTC. The whole variable domain, filled in from reference TRBV18 and TRBJ2-1, reads NAGVMQNPRHLVRRRGQEARLRCSPMKGHSHVYWYRQLPEEGLKFMVYLQKENIIDESGMPKERFSAEFPKEGPSILRIQQVVRGDSAAYFCASSPRPRDYNEQFFGPGTRLTVL.